These 28 T cell receptor beta chains were all obtained from the same sample, sequenced in a study of Graves' ophthalmopathy and Graves' hyperthyroidism. Amplification targeted the TCR beta CDR3 regions, with RNA transcripts as the source material. The authors performed first-round RT-PCR with HTBI primers and then a second-round multiplex PCR. TCRdb called the multiplex PCR reads again in MiXCR, with one record for every CDR3 protein. Among some 240,000 distinct CDR3 sequences listed, about 46% were seen once. The sample taken for sequencing was peripheral blood. Receptors originate from an adult man with Graves' ophthalmopathy.

Only a few counts were recorded for this clonotype. V usage is TRBV7-2 and J usage is TRBJ2-5, with TRBD1 as a possible D gene (5 bases). V was cut by 5 bases and J by 0 bases, with 7 bases left in between. CDR1 SGHTA and CDR2 FQGNSA come from the germline V gene. The CDR3 is 13 residues long. The DNA for the CDR3 is TGTGCCAGCAGCCAGGGTTACCAAGAGACCCAGTACTTC. Amino acid sequence: CASSQGYQETQYF.

Note on this clonotype: Germline and junction disagree at one end, which may indicate a read error. The V gene is TRBV7-8, the J gene TRBJ2-7, with D unclear. This CDR3 contains 15 residues. Germline V gives CDR1 SGHVS, CDR2 FQNEAQ. In DNA form, the CDR3 reads TGCGCCAGCAGCCACCCAAGTGGCAGTACCTACGAGCAGTACTTC. Translated: CASSHPSGSTYEQYF.

This clonotype occurred a few times. The chain recombines TRBV6-1 with TRBJ1-2; D is unclear. V was trimmed by 2 bases and J by 4 bases, leaving 5 bases between them. The CDR3 runs to 12 residues. Germline values: CDR1 MNHNS, CDR2 SASEGT. CDR3 residues: CASSETAYGYTF. The CDR3 DNA reads TGTGCCAGCAGTGAAACGGCCTATGGCTACACCTTC.

V is TRBV12-3 or TRBV12-4 and J is TRBJ2-7, with D hard to call. This CDR3 is built from 12 residues. V shed 2 bases and J shed 3 bases, with 5 bases lying between them. The CDR3, as DNA: TGTGCCAGCAGTTTACAAAACTACGAGCAGTACTTC. Protein sequence: CASSLQNYEQYF.

The chain carries TRBV2 and TRBJ1-3; tentatively, D is TRBD1 (5 bases). The J call may be mistaken, given a closer DNA end match to TRBJ2-3. The germline V gene has CDR1 SNHLY and CDR2 FYNNEI. The CDR3 consists of 14 residues. CDR3 in amino acids: CASSEVWGPQTQYF. The CDR3 region has the DNA TGTGCCAGCAGTGAAGTGTGGGGCCCCCAAACGCAGTATTTT.

The chain carries TRBV12-3 or TRBV12-4 and TRBJ1-2, with a tentative D call TRBD1 (5 bases). The CDR3 length is 15 residues. V was pared by 6 bases and J by 0 bases, with 14 bases between. The CDR3 loop is CASRAGAGTNYGYTF. The CDR3 DNA is TGTGCCAGCAGGGCCGGGGCAGGGACTAACTATGGCTACACCTTC.

This clonotype has just a few counts. CDR3 bases: TGTGCCAGCAGCTCAGGGGGGGGCGGCAATCAGCCCCAGCATTTT. Protein: CASSSGGGGNQPQHF. The chain links TRBV9 to TRBJ1-5, with 7 bases matching TRBD1. CDR1 SGDLS and CDR2 YYNGEE come from the germline V gene. After removal of 4 bases from V and 2 bases from J, the junction contained 6 bases not matched to a gene. This CDR3 contains 15 residues.

Only a few counts were recorded for this clonotype. The chain carries TRBV20-1 and TRBJ1-3, with D perhaps TRBD1 (5 bases). CDR1 DFQATT and CDR2 SNEGSKA come from the germline V gene (reference sequence). This CDR3 region has 16 residues. Trimming took 0 bases from V and 2 from J, leaving 14 bases between them. CDR3 loop: CSARDHGGSPGNTIYF. CDR3 sequence (DNA): TGCAGTGCTAGAGATCACGGGGGTTCGCCTGGAAACACCATATATTTT.

The V and J genes are TRBV20-1 and TRBJ2-2; D remains unclear. V lost 5 bases, J lost 7 bases, and 20 bases lay in between. In germline, CDR1 is DFQATT, CDR2 SNEGSKA (reference sequence). The CDR3 contains 15 residues. As DNA, the CDR3 is TGCAGTGCTCTAGACCCCCAGCCCCCCGACGGGGAGCTGTTTTTT. Its translation: CSALDPQPPDGELFF.

Comments on this clonotype: This clone may be a read error of a much larger clone one base away. CDR3 residues: CSARDRGVGQSTTF. For the CDR3, the DNA is TGCAGTGCTAGAGATCGAGGGGTCGGACAATCGACCACCTTC. The V call is TRBV20-1, the J call TRBJ1-2, with D perhaps matching TRBD1 (5 bases). CDR1 is DFQATT and CDR2 is SNEGSKA in the germline V gene (reference sequence). The CDR3 runs 14 residues. Trimming left V 0 bases short and J 13 bases short, with 21 bases between.

The chain couples TRBV6-5 to TRBJ1-1, with 8 bases fitting TRBD1. Germline-derived CDR1 and CDR2 are MNHEY and SVGAGI. The CDR3 has 15 residues. J lost 5 bases, V lost 0 bases, and 5 bases had no gene match. The CDR3 DNA reads as TGTGCCAGCAGTTACTCGAACAGGGGGACGACTGAAGCTTTCTTT. Protein: CASSYSNRGTTEAFF.

The chain joins TRBV5-4 to TRBJ1-2, with TRBD1 matching 7 bases. Germline V gene sequence: CDR1 SGHNT, CDR2 YYREEE (reference sequence). Losses at the gene ends were 7 bases for V and 4 bases for J; bases not matched to a gene: 7. This CDR3 region has 13 residues. The CDR3 DNA reads TGTGCCAGCTTCCCGGGACAGAGCTATGGCTACACCTTC. This sequence encodes CASFPGQSYGYTF.

This clonotype was recorded only once. The rearrangement joins TRBV9 to TRBJ1-4; the D gene is possibly TRBD1 (5 bases). V was trimmed by 4 bases and J by 3 bases, leaving 19 bases between them. The CDR3 consists of 17 residues. Germline-derived CDR1 and CDR2 are SGDLS and YYNGEE. CDR3 DNA sequence: TGTGCCAGCAGCTCGCCCGCGCCGGGACGGCCTAATGAAAAACTGTTTTTT. This codes for CASSSPAPGRPNEKLFF. Using reference TRBV9 and TRBJ1-4 for the parts outside the CDR3, the full variable domain is DSGVTQTPKHLITATGQRVTLRCSPRSGDLSVYWYQQSLDQGLQFLIQYYNGEERAKGNILERFSAQQFPDLHSELNLSSLELGDSALYFCASSSPAPGRPNEKLFFGSGTQLSVL.

The CDR3 loop is CASSSPGAPYEQYF. The CDR3 bases are TGTGCCAGCAGCTCTCCGGGGGCCCCCTACGAGCAGTACTTC. The genes are TRBV7-9 and TRBJ2-7; D possibly matches TRBD1 or TRBD2 (6 bases each). The V gene's germline CDR1 is SEHNR and CDR2 FQNEAQ (reference sequence). This CDR3 region has 14 residues. V lost 4 bases to trimming and J lost 2 bases, with 12 bases between them.

This chain links TRBV10-2 with TRBJ1-3, with D hard to call. Germline V lookup: CDR1 WSHSY, CDR2 SAAADI. V was cut by 5 bases and J by 0 bases, with 11 bases left in between. The CDR3 totals 15 residues. The CDR3 sequence is CASSHDGSSGNTIYF. In DNA, the CDR3 is TGCGCCAGCAGTCATGACGGGAGCTCTGGAAACACCATATATTTT.

This clonotype has a count of ten or more. J is TRBJ2-2 and V is TRBV5-6, with TRBD2 identical over 9 bases. The CDR3 has 16 amino acids. With V trimmed by 4 bases and J by 0 bases, 4 bases remained unmatched. Germline V gives CDR1 SGHDT, CDR2 YYEEEE. The CDR3: CASSRPSGTNTGELFF. DNA of the CDR3: TGTGCCAGCAGCCGCCCTAGCGGGACGAACACCGGGGAGCTGTTTTTT.

The rearrangement uses TRBV7-3 and TRBJ2-5; 9 nucleotides line up with TRBD1. The V gene's germline CDR1 is SGHTA and CDR2 FQGTGA. The ends lost 5 bases at V and 4 bases at J; junction bases unmatched: 14. CDR3 size: 17 residues. DNA for the CDR3: TGTGCCAGCAGCATTACTAGACAGGGGGTTTTGGGAGAGACCCAGTACTTC. Translating it yields CASSITRQGVLGETQYF. Full variable domain (missing parts from reference TRBV7-3 and TRBJ2-5): GAGVSQTPSNKVTEKGKYVELRCDPISGHTALYWYRQSLGQGPEFLIYFQGTGAADDSGLPNDRFFAVRPEGSVSTLKIQRTERGDSAVYLCASSITRQGVLGETQYFGPGTRLLVL.

This rearrangement joins TRBV7-6 to TRBJ2-5; 10 bases fit TRBD1. The CDR3 has 16 residues. V was clipped by 4 bases and J by 1 base; unmatched bases: 6. Germline V gene sequence: CDR1 SGHVS, CDR2 FNYEAQ. The CDR3 sequence is CASSSTGTGVQETQYF. CDR3 in DNA: TGTGCCAGCAGCTCTACCGGGACAGGGGTCCAAGAGACCCAGTACTTC.

In this sample, this clonotype turned up a few times. J is TRBJ2-3 and V is TRBV7-3; D is unresolved. Germline CDR1 SGHTA, CDR2 FQGTGA. This CDR3 contains 12 residues. The V and J ends lost 4 bases and 4 bases respectively, with 6 bases between them. CDR3 nucleotides: TGTGCCAGCAGCTCAACGGCAGATACGCAGTATTTT. Translating it yields CASSSTADTQYF.

V is TRBV29-1 and J is TRBJ1-4; D is unresolved. V shed 4 bases and J shed 6 bases, with 21 bases lying between them. CDR3 length: 16 residues. Looked up from germline, CDR1 is SQVTM and CDR2 is ANQGSEA. CDR3 amino acids: CSVVSRAKGNYEKLFF. In DNA, the CDR3 is TGCAGCGTTGTGTCCCGAGCGAAGGGAAACTATGAAAAACTGTTTTTT.

This sequence joins TRBV19 and TRBJ2-2, with D possibly matching TRBD2 (6 bases). This CDR3 region has 15 residues. With 7 bases removed from V and 3 bases from J, the gap between germline ends came to 15 bases. CDR1 and CDR2 from the germline V gene are LNHDA and SQIVND (reference sequence). CDR3 sequence (DNA): TGTGCCAGTATCCCCTCGGGACTCCACACCGGGGAGCTGTTTTTT. It codes for CASIPSGLHTGELFF.

In regard to this clonotype: A read error may account for a junction end that differs from germline. The V gene is TRBV10-2, the J gene TRBJ1-2, with D possibly TRBD1 on 5 matching bases. Per the germline V gene, CDR1 is WSHSY and CDR2 is SAAADI. CDR3 length equals 15 residues. CDR3: CASSYSPGQVYGYTF. CDR3 sequence (DNA): TGTGCCAGCAGTTACTCGCCAGGGCAGGTCTATGGCTACACCTTC.

In regard to this clonotype: A much larger clone lies one base from this, so it may be a read error. This chain uses TRBV10-3 with TRBJ2-7; TRBD1 agrees at 8 bases. The CDR3 has 15 residues. J lost 9 bases, V lost 4 bases, and 14 bases had no gene match. Germline CDR1 and CDR2: ENHRY and SYGVKD. CDR3 coding DNA: TGTGCCATCAGTGCAAGACAGGGGATTGGTAACGGGCAGTACTTC. It translates to CAISARQGIGNGQYF.

The chain is built from TRBV9 and TRBJ1-5; D not resolved. Germline V gene sequence: CDR1 SGDLS, CDR2 YYNGEE. CDR3 length: 12 residues. Trimming removed 3 bases at V and 10 bases at J, with 11 bases between. CDR3 coding DNA: TGTGCCAGCAGCGCCTCAAATTCACCCCAGCATTTT. Its protein product is CASSASNSPQHF. The complete variable domain, with remaining parts taken from reference TRBV9 and TRBJ1-5, reads DSGVTQTPKHLITATGQRVTLRCSPRSGDLSVYWYQQSLDQGLQFLIQYYNGEERAKGNILERFSAQQFPDLHSELNLSSLELGDSALYFCASSASNSPQHFGDGTRLSIL.

This chain uses TRBV19 with TRBJ1-1; D call uncertain. Per the germline V gene, CDR1 is LNHDA and CDR2 is SQIVND (reference sequence). The CDR3 loop spans 14 amino acids. V lost 6 bases, J lost 1 base, and 12 bases lay in between. CDR3 coding DNA: TGTGCCAGTAGCCCTACCACAGCGAACACTGAAGCTTTCTTT. It codes for CASSPTTANTEAFF.

This clonotype turned up a few times. This chain connects TRBV3-1 to TRBJ1-1; a weak D match, TRBD1 (5 bases). V was pared by 1 base and J by 3 bases, with 9 bases between. CDR1 is LGHDT and CDR2 is YNNKEL in the germline V gene (reference sequence). The CDR3 covers 14 residues. The CDR3 is CASSQGLGDTEAFF. CDR3 bases: TGTGCCAGCAGCCAAGGGTTAGGGGACACTGAAGCTTTCTTT.

The gene calls are TRBV5-1 and TRBJ1-1; D unclear. In germline, CDR1 is SGHRS, CDR2 YFSETQ. The V end lost 1 base, the J end lost 0 bases, and 7 bases lay between the germline ends. This CDR3 is built from 14 residues. CDR3 DNA: TGCGCCAGCAGCTTGCAGCTGATGAACACTGAAGCTTTCTTT. As protein: CASSLQLMNTEAFF.

This clonotype was detected a few times. The rearrangement uses TRBV7-2 and TRBJ2-2, with D possibly matching TRBD2 (7 bases). CDR3 size: 14 residues. V dropped 5 bases and J dropped 6 bases, with 13 bases sitting between them. Germline V gene sequence: CDR1 SGHTA, CDR2 FQGNSA. The CDR3 nucleotides read TGTGCCAGCAGCCAGGGAGGGGGTGCCGGGGAGCTGTTTTTT. The encoded protein is CASSQGGGAGELFF.